This T cell receptor beta chain came from a study of T cells in localized non-small cell lung cancer. Findings and caveats of the study: T cell clonality was highest in uninvolved adjacent lung, above tumor.

TCRdb's table, derived via immunoSEQ multiplex PCR, lists solely in-frame clones and lacks some. The top ten hold 3.5% to 5.5% of the sample, which has some 18,000 clones, approximately 80% seen once. With V trimmed by 0 bases and J by 5 bases, 2 bases remained unmatched. CDR3 length equals 15 residues. Germline CDR1 MNHEY, CDR2 SMNVEV (reference sequence). About this clone: Its antigen is not identified.

The sample consisted of peripheral blood, taken before any cancer treatment. J is TRBJ2-3 and V is TRBV27; 10 nucleotides match TRBD2. The TCR comes from a man aged 40-75 years with stage I lung adenocarcinoma. The CDR3 DNA reads TGTGCCAGCAGTTTATCGCTAGCGGGAGAAGATACGCAGTATTTT. This encodes CASSLSLAGEDTQYF.